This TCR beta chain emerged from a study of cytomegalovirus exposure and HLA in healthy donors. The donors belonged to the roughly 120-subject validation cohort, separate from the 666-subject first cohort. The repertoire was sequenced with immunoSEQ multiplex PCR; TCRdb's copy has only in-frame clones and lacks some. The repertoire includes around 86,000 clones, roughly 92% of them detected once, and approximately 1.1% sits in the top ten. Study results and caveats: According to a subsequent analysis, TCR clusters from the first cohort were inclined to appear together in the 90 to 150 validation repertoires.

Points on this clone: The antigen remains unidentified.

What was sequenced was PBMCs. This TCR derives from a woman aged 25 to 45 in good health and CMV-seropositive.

The CDR3 bases are TGTGCCAGCAGTTGGCAGAATTCCTACAATGAGCAGTTCTTC. It translates to CASSWQNSYNEQFF. This chain connects TRBV28 to TRBJ2-1; D remains unclear. Germline V CDR1 and CDR2: MDHEN, SYDVKM. V gave up 4 bases and J gave up 1 base, with 8 bases separating them. The CDR3 is 14 residues long.